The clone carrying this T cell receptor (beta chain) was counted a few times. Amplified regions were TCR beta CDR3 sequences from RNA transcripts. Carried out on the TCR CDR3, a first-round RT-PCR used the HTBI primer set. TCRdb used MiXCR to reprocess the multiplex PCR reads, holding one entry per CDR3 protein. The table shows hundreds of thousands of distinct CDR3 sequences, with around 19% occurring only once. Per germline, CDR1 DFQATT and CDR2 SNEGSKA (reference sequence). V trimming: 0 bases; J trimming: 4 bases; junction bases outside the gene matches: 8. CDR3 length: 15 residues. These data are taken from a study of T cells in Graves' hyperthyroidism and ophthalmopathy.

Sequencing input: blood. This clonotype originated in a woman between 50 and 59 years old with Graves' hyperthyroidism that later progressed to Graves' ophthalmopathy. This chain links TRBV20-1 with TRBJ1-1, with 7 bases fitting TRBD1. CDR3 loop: CSARDYDRAATEAFF. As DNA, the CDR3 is TGCAGTGCTAGAGATTACGACAGGGCGGCCACTGAAGCTTTCTTT.